Below are 24 T cell receptor beta chains sequenced from a single sample in a study of identifying expanded T cells in peripheral blood. Generated by immunoSEQ multiplex PCR, the TCRdb table keeps only in-frame clones and is missing some. The table includes 55,000 to 75,000 clones, about 90% detected once. Sequenced: blood. The receptors here all came from a person between 18 and 75 years old in good health.

The gene calls are TRBV27 and TRBJ2-1; 14 bases fit TRBD2. V was pared by 5 bases and J by 6 bases, with 15 bases of the junction left unmatched. The germline CDR1 and CDR2 sequences are MNHEY and SMNVEV (reference sequence). This CDR3 has 19 amino acids. CDR3 loop: CASSPGTSGSQHLTNEQFF. CDR3 DNA: TGTGCCAGCAGTCCGGGGACTAGCGGGAGCCAACACCTAACCAATGAGCAGTTCTTC.

J is TRBJ2-3 and V is TRBV7-2; 13 bases agree with TRBD2. V trimming: 4 bases; J trimming: 5 bases; junction bases outside the gene matches: 9. This CDR3 comprises 17 residues. Germline V CDR1 and CDR2: SGHTA, FQGNSA. CDR3 residues: CASSSATSGGAVDTQYF. CDR3 nucleotides: TGTGCCAGCAGCTCGGCAACTAGCGGGGGGGCCGTAGATACGCAGTATTTT.

This rearrangement joins TRBV7-9 to TRBJ2-4, with 7 bases aligning to TRBD1. Germline assignment: CDR1 SEHNR and CDR2 FQNEAQ (reference sequence). The CDR3 totals 14 residues. Trimming took 1 base from V and 4 from J; bases not matched to a gene: 1. The CDR3 region has the DNA TGTGCCAGCAGCTTAGGACAGGGTAAAAACATTCAGTACTTC. Its translation: CASSLGQGKNIQYF.

This chain links TRBV7-2 with TRBJ2-7, with 11 bases matching TRBD1. Germline CDR1 reads SGHTA; CDR2 reads FQGNSA. Trimming removed 4 bases from V and 5 bases from J; junction bases left unmatched: 4. The CDR3 length is 14 residues. CDR3 residues: CASSYRTGGHEQYF. CDR3 nucleotides: TGTGCCAGCAGCTACCGGACAGGGGGCCACGAGCAGTACTTC.

This chain joins TRBV5-1 and TRBJ2-2, with 8 bases aligning to TRBD1. The V gene's germline CDR1 is SGHRS and CDR2 YFSETQ. The CDR3 length is 15 residues. The ends lost 0 bases at V and 6 bases at J; junction bases unmatched: 4. For the CDR3, the DNA is TGCGCCAGCAGCTTGGCAGGGGGCGCGGCCGGGGAGCTGTTTTTT. Residues: CASSLAGGAAGELFF.

The CDR3 bases are TGTGCCGCAAGACTAGCCGGAACCAATGAGCAGTTCTTC. Translated: CAARLAGTNEQFF. This chain uses TRBV7-9 with TRBJ2-1; 7 bases line up with TRBD2. V lost 11 bases to trimming and J lost 6 bases; unmatched junction nucleotides: 10. The CDR3 has 13 residues. CDR1 SEHNR and CDR2 FQNEAQ come from the germline V gene (reference sequence).

V and J are TRBV7-9 and TRBJ2-7; D unclear. The CDR3 is 14 amino acids. The V gene lost 0 bases and the J gene lost 1 base, with 7 bases spanning the gap. From germline, CDR1 is SEHNR and CDR2 FQNEAQ (reference sequence). CDR3 amino acids: CASSLAPGSYEQYF. The CDR3 region has the DNA TGTGCCAGCAGCTTAGCGCCGGGTTCCTACGAGCAGTACTTC. Supplemented by reference TRBV7-9 and TRBJ2-7, the full variable domain reads DTGVSQNPRHKITKRGQNVTFRCDPISEHNRLYWYRQTLGQGPEFLTYFQNEAQLEKSRLLSDRFSAERPKGSFSTLEIQRTEQGDSAMYLCASSLAPGSYEQYFGPGTRLTVT.

The V call is TRBV7-2, the J call TRBJ2-1, with 9 positions matching TRBD2. CDR1 and CDR2 from the germline V gene are SGHTA and FQGNSA. V lost 3 bases, J lost 4 bases, and 7 bases stayed unmatched. The CDR3 contains 16 residues. Here the CDR3 DNA reads TGTGCCAGCAGCTTCACCGGGACTAGCTTATACAATGAGCAGTTCTTC. Translation gives CASSFTGTSLYNEQFF.

The chain combines TRBV10-1 with TRBJ1-4; perhaps TRBD1 as D (5 bases). V was pared by 0 bases and J by 8 bases, with 13 bases between. CDR1 WNHNN and CDR2 SYGVQD come from the germline V gene (reference sequence). The CDR3 extends over 15 amino acids. CDR3: CASSESIGEGEKLFF. CDR3 DNA sequence: TGCGCCAGCAGTGAGTCGATAGGGGAAGGAGAAAAACTGTTTTTT.

The chain uses TRBV10-2 and TRBJ1-5; 8 nucleotides line up with TRBD1. This CDR3 contains 15 residues. The germline V gene has CDR1 WSHSY and CDR2 SAAADI. The junction had 10 bases not matched to a gene; V was cut back by 6 bases and J by 6 bases. DNA for the CDR3: TGCGCCAGCAGGCCCCCCGGCAGGGGGCTTCAGCCCCAGCATTTT. This sequence encodes CASRPPGRGLQPQHF.

The V and J genes are TRBV2 and TRBJ2-1, with 9 nucleotides matching TRBD2. V trimming: 4 bases; J trimming: 12 bases; junction bases outside the gene matches: 16. The CDR3 sequence is 16 residues long. Germline V gives CDR1 SNHLY, CDR2 FYNNEI. CDR3 region: CASSVSGSPTSMRQFF. CDR3 in DNA: TGTGCCAGCAGTGTTAGCGGGAGCCCTACTTCAATGAGGCAGTTCTTC.

The chain combines TRBV11-2 with TRBJ1-6; TRBD1 might be the D (6 bases). The V and J ends lost 6 bases and 0 bases respectively, with 21 bases between them. This CDR3 has 19 amino acids. Looked up from germline, CDR1 is SGHAT and CDR2 is FQNNGV. The CDR3 region has the DNA TGTGCCAGCAGGCCGATTGCCGCGGGGGCAAGCTCCTATAATTCACCCCTCCACTTT. It codes for CASRPIAAGASSYNSPLHF.

Turning to this clone: This sample also contains other DNA sequences that code for the same CDR3. The gene calls are TRBV19 and TRBJ2-2; 11 positions agree with TRBD1. The length of the CDR3 is 16 residues. The V gene's germline CDR1 is LNHDA and CDR2 SQIVND (reference sequence). The junction had 1 base not matched to a gene; V was cut back by 4 bases and J by 0 bases. The CDR3 reads CASSKGQGANTGELFF. Here the CDR3 DNA reads TGTGCCAGTAGTAAGGGACAGGGGGCGAACACCGGGGAGCTGTTTTTT. The entire variable domain, with the rest obtained from reference TRBV19 and TRBJ2-2, is as follows: DGGITQSPKYLFRKEGQNVTLSCEQNLNHDAMYWYRQDPGQGLRLIYYSQIVNDFQKGDIAEGYSVSREKKESFPLTVTSAQKNPTAFYLCASSKGQGANTGELFFGEGSRLTVL.

This clone showed up just a few times. The V call is TRBV11-3, the J call TRBJ2-3; D call uncertain. Germline V CDR1 and CDR2: SGHNT, YENEEA. V was trimmed by 1 base and J by 3 bases, leaving 8 bases between them. This CDR3 contains 14 residues. The CDR3 region has the DNA TGTGCCAGCAGCTTAGTCTCTCATACAGATACGCAGTATTTT. Its protein is CASSLVSHTDTQYF.

The chain carries TRBV5-4 and TRBJ2-7; TRBD1 agrees at 8 bases. Germline CDR1 reads SGHNT; CDR2 reads YYREEE (reference sequence). This CDR3 contains 14 residues. V was pared by 2 bases and J by 5 bases, with 6 bases of the junction left unmatched. CDR3 sequence: CASSLPGQVHEQYF. In nucleotides, the CDR3 is TGTGCCAGCAGCTTACCGGGACAGGTTCACGAGCAGTACTTC.

For the CDR3, the DNA is TGTGCCAGCCCTGAACGCGGGGGCGCATCAATGTTAACTGAAGCTTTCTTT. Translation: CASPERGGASMLTEAFF. The chain is built from TRBV28 and TRBJ1-1; a possible D gene is TRBD1 (6 bases). Trimming took off 8 bases at V and 5 bases at J, with 27 bases between the two ends. The germline V gene has CDR1 MDHEN and CDR2 SYDVKM. This CDR3 contains 17 residues.

The V gene is TRBV28, the J gene TRBJ2-7, with D maybe TRBD1 (6 bases). V shed 4 bases and J shed 3 bases, with 13 bases lying between them. The CDR3 runs to 14 residues. Germline assignment: CDR1 MDHEN and CDR2 SYDVKM. The CDR3 loop reads CASSSQLQGYEQYF. The CDR3 DNA sequence: TGTGCCAGCAGTTCCCAATTACAGGGCTACGAGCAGTACTTC.

This rearrangement joins TRBV28 to TRBJ1-1; D gene unclear. The CDR3 has 12 amino acids. Germline V gives CDR1 MDHEN, CDR2 SYDVKM. Trimming pared 3 bases from V and 8 bases from J, leaving 10 bases between. The DNA of the CDR3 is TGTGCCAGCAGTTTCGAGGCGCGAGAAGCTTTCTTT. It specifies CASSFEAREAFF.

The chain uses TRBV7-6 and TRBJ1-1; no clear D. The CDR3 sequence is 16 residues long. The germline V gene encodes CDR1 SGHVS and CDR2 FNYEAQ. V gave up 2 bases and J gave up 3 bases, with 16 bases separating them. CDR3 bases: TGTGCCAGCAGCTTAACGTGGCCAGGTAAGGACACTGAAGCTTTCTTT. It codes for CASSLTWPGKDTEAFF.

This rearrangement joins TRBV14 to TRBJ1-1, with unresolved D. The germline CDR1 and CDR2 sequences are SGHDN and FVKESK. The ends were cut back, 2 bases at V and 2 bases at J, with 12 bases in the middle. The CDR3 has 15 residues. CDR3 region: CASSQPGKGNTEAFF. In DNA, the CDR3 is TGTGCCAGCAGCCAACCGGGGAAAGGAAACACTGAAGCTTTCTTT.

The chain recombines TRBV6-6 with TRBJ2-7; no definite D call. V shed 7 bases and J shed 6 bases, with 19 bases lying between them. The germline CDR1 and CDR2 sequences are MNHNY and SVGAGI (reference sequence). The CDR3 sequence is 14 residues long. For the CDR3, the DNA is TGTGCCAGCACCAACAGCCTCACGGCGCGCGAGCAGTACTTC. Amino acids: CASTNSLTAREQYF.

This clone is classed as medium-sized. The CDR3 sequence: CASSYSGTGETQYF. The CDR3 coding sequence is TGTGCCAGCAGTTACTCCGGGACAGGAGAGACCCAGTACTTC. The gene calls are TRBV6-5 and TRBJ2-5; TRBD1 aligns across 8 bases. The junction had 1 base not matched to a gene; V was cut back by 0 bases and J by 4 bases. The germline V gene encodes CDR1 MNHEY and CDR2 SVGAGI. The CDR3 loop spans 14 amino acids.

This chain uses TRBV6-5 with TRBJ2-1; D possibly uses TRBD1 or TRBD2 (5 bases each). The CDR3 runs 13 residues. Per germline, CDR1 MNHEY and CDR2 SVGAGI. Trimming stripped 5 bases from V and 5 bases from J, with 10 bases between. CDR3 nucleotide sequence: TGTGCCAGCAGTCGGGACCGTGACAATGAGCAGTTCTTC. Its translation: CASSRDRDNEQFF.

This chain connects TRBV5-1 to TRBJ1-1; tentative D call: TRBD1 (5 bases). V lost 0 bases and J 1 base, leaving 10 bases between the germline ends. Germline loops: CDR1 SGHRS, CDR2 YFSETQ. The CDR3 has 15 residues. CDR3 nucleotide sequence: TGCGCCAGCAGCTTGGGGGTAGGACAGAACACTGAAGCTTTCTTT. Protein sequence: CASSLGVGQNTEAFF.